In this sample, the clone carrying this TCR beta chain turned up a few times. The record originates from a study of response to subunit inactivated influenza vaccine. TCRdb passed the RT-PCR reads through MiXCR, listing each CDR3 protein once. In the table there are about 800,000 distinct CDR3 sequences, about 20% of which are singletons. The ends lost 6 bases at V and 7 bases at J; junction bases unmatched: 8. CDR3 length: 13 amino acids. Germline V CDR1 and CDR2: DFQATT, SNEGSKA (reference sequence). The source material was PBMCs from blood, sampled roughly 5 days after vaccination. This TCR derives from a man aged 50-60 years who received an inactivated influenza vaccine. The V and J genes are TRBV20-1 and TRBJ2-2; 7 nucleotides match TRBD2. The DNA of the CDR3 is TGCAGTGCGTCCGGGACTATTGGCGGGGAGCTGTTTTTT. This sequence encodes CSASGTIGGELFF.